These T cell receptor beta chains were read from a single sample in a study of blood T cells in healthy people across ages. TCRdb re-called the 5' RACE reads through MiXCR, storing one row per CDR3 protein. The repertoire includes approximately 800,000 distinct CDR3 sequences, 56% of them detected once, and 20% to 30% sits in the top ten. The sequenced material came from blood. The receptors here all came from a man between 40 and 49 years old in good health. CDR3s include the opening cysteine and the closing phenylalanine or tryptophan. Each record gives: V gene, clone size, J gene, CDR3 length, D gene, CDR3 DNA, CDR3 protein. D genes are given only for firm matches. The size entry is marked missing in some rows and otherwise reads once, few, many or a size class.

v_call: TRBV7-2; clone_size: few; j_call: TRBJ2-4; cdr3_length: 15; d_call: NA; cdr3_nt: TGTGCCAGCAGCTTAGCGGACAGACCTTCAAACATTCAGTACTTC; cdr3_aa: CASSLADRPSNIQYF
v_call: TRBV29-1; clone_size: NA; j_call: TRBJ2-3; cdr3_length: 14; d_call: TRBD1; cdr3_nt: TGCAGCGTTGTTGCCGGACAGGGACCAGATACGCAGTATTTT; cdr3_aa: CSVVAGQGPDTQYF
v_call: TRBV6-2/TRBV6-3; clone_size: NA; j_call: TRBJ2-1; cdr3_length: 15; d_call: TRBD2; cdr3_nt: TGTGCCAGCACCAAAGGCGGACTAGGGTGGAATGAGCAGTTCTTC; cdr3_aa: CASTKGGLGWNEQFF
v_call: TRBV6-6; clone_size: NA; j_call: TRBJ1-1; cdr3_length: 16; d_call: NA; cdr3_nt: TGTGCCAGCAGTTTCTCCCCTCAGGGGATGAACACTGAAGCTTTCTTT; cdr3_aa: CASSFSPQGMNTEAFF
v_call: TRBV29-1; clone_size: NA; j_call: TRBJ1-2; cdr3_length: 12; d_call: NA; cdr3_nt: TGCAGCGTAATTCGCTCGGACTATGGCTACACCTTC; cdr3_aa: CSVIRSDYGYTF
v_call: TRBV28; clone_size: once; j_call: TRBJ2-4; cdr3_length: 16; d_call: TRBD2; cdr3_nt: TGTGCCAGCAGTTTAAGTCTAGCGGCGAGCGGGGACATTCAGTACTTC; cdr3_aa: CASSLSLAASGDIQYF
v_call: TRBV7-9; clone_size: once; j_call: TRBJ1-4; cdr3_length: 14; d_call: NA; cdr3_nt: TGTGCCAGCAGCTCACCAGGGTTGAATGAAAAACTGTTTTTT; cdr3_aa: CASSSPGLNEKLFF
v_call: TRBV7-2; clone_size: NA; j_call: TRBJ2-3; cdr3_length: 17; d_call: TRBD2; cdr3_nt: TGTGCCAGCAGCTTAGTGGGCGGGGGACGTGGCACAGATACGCAGTATTTT; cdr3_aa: CASSLVGGGRGTDTQYF
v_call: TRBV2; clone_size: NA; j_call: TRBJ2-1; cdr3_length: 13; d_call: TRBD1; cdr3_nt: TGTGCCCTCCAATTCGGGGACAGCAATGAGCAGTTCTTC; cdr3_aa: CALQFGDSNEQFF
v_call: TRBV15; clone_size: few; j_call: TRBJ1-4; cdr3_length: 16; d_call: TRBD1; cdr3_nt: TGTGCCACCATACACAGGGGGGGTTATGGTAATGAAAAACTGTTTTTT; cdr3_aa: CATIHRGGYGNEKLFF
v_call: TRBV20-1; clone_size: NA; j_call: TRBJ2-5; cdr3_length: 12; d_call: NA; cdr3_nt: TGCAGTGCTCCGGACTCGCGAGAGACCCAGTACTTC; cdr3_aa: CSAPDSRETQYF
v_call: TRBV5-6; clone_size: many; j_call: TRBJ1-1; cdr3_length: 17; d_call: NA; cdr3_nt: TGTGCCAGCAGCTTGGTGACCCTTACGGGGGCGAGAACTGAAGCTTTCTTT; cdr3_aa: CASSLVTLTGARTEAFF
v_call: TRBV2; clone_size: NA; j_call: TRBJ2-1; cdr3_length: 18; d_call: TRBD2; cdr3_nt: TGTGCCAGCAGTAAGAAGGGACTAGCGGGAGGAACCTACAATGAGCAGTTCTTC; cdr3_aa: CASSKKGLAGGTYNEQFF
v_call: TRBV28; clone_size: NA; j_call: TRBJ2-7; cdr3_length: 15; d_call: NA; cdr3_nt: TGTGCCAGCAGCTCCGAAACGACAGGCCCTGTGGAGCAGTACTTC; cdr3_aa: CASSSETTGPVEQYF
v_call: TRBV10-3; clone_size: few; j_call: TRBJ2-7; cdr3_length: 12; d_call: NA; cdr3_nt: TGTGCCATCAGTCGGACGGAGTACGAGCAGTACTTC; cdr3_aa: CAISRTEYEQYF
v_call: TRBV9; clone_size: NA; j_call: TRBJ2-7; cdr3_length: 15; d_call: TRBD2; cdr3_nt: TGTGCCAGCAGCGTCACTCTGCGGGAGAAGGATGAGCAGTACTTC; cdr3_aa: CASSVTLREKDEQYF
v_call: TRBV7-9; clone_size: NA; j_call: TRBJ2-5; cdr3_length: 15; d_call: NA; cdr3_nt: TGTGCCAGCAGTCCGGGGGACAGCCCTCAAGAGACCCAGTACTTC; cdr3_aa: CASSPGDSPQETQYF
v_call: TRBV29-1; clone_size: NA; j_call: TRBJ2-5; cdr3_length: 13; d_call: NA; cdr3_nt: TGCAGCGGCCGACAGGCTGGGGGCCGGTCCCAGTACTTC; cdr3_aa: CSGRQAGGRSQYF
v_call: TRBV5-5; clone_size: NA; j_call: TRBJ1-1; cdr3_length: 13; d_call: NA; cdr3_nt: TGTGCCAGCAGGGTTACAATGAACACTGAAGCTTTCTTT; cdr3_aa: CASRVTMNTEAFF
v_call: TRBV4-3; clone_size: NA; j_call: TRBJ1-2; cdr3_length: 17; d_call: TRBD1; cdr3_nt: TGCGCCAGCAGCCAAGATATGGGACAGGGGGGAGGCTATGGCTACACCTTC; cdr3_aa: CASSQDMGQGGGYGYTF
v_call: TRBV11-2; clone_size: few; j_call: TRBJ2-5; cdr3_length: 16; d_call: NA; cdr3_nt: TGTGCCAGCAGCTTCCTCGTTTTTACAGGGCAAGAGACCCAGTACTTC; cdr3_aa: CASSFLVFTGQETQYF
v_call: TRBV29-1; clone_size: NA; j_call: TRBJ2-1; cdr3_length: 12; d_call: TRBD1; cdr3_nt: TGCAGCGTCCGGACAGGGAACAATGAGCAGTTCTTC; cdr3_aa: CSVRTGNNEQFF
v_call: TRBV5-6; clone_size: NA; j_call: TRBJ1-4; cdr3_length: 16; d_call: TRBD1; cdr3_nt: TGTGCCAGCAGCTTCACTCAGACAGGGACTGGTGAAAAACTGTTTTTT; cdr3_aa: CASSFTQTGTGEKLFF
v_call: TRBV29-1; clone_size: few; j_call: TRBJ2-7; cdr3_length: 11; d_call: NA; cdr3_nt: TGCAGCGTTGCTAGGGGAAACGAGCAGTACTTC; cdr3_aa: CSVARGNEQYF
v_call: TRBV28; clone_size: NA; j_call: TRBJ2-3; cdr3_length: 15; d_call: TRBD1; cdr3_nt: TGTGCCATCTCCGGGGGACAGGGGGGGGCAGATACGCAGTATTTT; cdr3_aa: CAISGGQGGADTQYF
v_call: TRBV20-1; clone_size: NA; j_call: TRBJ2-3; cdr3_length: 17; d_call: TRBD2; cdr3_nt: TGCAGTGCTAGAGATCCGGCTAGCGGGGGGTACTCAGATACGCAGTATTTT; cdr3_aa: CSARDPASGGYSDTQYF
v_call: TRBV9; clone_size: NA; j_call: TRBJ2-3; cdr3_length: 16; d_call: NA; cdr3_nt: TGTGCCAGCAGCACTCGACAGGGAGGTGAGGCAGATACGCAGTATTTT; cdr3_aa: CASSTRQGGEADTQYF
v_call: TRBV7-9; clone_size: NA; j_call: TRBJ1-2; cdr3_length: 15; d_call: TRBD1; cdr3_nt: TGTGCCAGCAGCCACCACGCGACAGGGGACTATGGCTACACCTTC; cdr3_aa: CASSHHATGDYGYTF
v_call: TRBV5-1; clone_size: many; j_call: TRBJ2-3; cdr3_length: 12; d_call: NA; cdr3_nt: TGCGCCAGCAGCTTTTCTGGAGATACGCAGTATTTT; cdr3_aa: CASSFSGDTQYF
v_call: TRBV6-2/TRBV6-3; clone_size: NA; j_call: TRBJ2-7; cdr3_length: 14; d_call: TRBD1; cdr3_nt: TGTGCCAGCAGTTCGGCAGGGGGAGTAAACGAGCAGTACTTC; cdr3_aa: CASSSAGGVNEQYF
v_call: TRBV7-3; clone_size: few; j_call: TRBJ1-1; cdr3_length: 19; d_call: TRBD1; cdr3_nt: TGTGCCAGCAGCTTAAACGGACAGGGGGACTGGGGTTCCCCCCCTGAAGCTTTCTTT; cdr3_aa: CASSLNGQGDWGSPPEAFF
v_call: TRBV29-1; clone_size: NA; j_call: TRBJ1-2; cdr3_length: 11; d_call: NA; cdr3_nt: TGCAGCGTAGGTGGCCCCTATGGCTACACCTTC; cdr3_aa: CSVGGPYGYTF
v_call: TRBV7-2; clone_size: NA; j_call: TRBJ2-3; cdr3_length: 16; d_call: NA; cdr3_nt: TGTGCCAGCAGCTTAGGGTTCAGCTACCCCACAGATACGCAGTATTTT; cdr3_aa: CASSLGFSYPTDTQYF
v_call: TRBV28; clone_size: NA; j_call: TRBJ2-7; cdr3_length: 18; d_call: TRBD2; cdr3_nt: TGTGCCAGCAGTGGTAAGAGGAGCGGGAGGGATAGCTCCTACGAGCAGTACTTC; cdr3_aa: CASSGKRSGRDSSYEQYF
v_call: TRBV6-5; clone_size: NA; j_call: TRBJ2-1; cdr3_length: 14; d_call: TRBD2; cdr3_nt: TGTGCCAGCAGTTTAGGACTAGCTAGCCCCGGAGAGTTCTTC; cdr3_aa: CASSLGLASPGEFF
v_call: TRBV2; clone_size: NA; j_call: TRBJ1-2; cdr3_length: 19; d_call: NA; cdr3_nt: TGTGCCAGCAGTGAAGCGCTTATCTGGTCAGGGAAACGGAACTATGGCTACACCTTC; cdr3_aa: CASSEALIWSGKRNYGYTF
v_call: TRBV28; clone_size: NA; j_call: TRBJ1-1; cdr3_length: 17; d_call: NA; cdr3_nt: TGTGCCAGCAGCCCCCCCGGCAGGGGAGGTGGGTACACTGAAGCTTTCTTT; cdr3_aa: CASSPPGRGGGYTEAFF
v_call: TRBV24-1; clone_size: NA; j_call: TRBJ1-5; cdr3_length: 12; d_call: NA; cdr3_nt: TGTGCCACCAGTAGCCCTAATCAGCCCCAGCATTTT; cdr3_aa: CATSSPNQPQHF
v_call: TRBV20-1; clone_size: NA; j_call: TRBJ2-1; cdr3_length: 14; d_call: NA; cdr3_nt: TGCAGTGCTAGAGATCCTCTGGGAAGGAATGAGCAGTTCTTC; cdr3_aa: CSARDPLGRNEQFF
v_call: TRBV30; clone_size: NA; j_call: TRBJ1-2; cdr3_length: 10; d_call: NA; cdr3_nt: TGTGCACGGGAAGAGGATGGCTACACCTTC; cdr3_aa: CAREEDGYTF
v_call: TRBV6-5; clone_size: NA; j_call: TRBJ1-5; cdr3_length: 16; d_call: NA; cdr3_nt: TGTGCCAGCAAGAAGGGGGAAGAGTATAGCAATCAGCCCCAGCATTTT; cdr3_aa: CASKKGEEYSNQPQHF